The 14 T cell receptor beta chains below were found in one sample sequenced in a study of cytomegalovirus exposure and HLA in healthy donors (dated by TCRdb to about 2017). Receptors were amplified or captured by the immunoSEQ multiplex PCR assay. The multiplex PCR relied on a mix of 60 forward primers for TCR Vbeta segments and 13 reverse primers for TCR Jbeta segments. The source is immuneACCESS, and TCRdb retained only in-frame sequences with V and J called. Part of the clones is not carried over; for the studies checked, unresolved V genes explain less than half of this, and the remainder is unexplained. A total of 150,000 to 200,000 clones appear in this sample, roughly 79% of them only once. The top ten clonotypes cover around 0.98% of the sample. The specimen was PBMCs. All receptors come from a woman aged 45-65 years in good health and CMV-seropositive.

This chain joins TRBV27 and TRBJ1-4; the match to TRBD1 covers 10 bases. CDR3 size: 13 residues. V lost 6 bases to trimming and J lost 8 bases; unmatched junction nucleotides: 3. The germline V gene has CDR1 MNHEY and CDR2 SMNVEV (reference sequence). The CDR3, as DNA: TGTGCCAGCAGGACAGGGGGCAGAGAAAAACTGTTTTTT. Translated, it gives CASRTGGREKLFF.

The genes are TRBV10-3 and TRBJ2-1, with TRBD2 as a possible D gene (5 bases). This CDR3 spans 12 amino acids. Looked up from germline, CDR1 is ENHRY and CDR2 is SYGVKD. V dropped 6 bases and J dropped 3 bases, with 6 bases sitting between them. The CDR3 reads CAISGLYNEQFF. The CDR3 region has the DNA TGTGCCATCAGCGGACTCTACAATGAGCAGTTCTTC.

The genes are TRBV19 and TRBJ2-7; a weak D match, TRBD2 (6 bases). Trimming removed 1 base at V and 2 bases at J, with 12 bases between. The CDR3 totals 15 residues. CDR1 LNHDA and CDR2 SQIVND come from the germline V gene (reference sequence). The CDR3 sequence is CASSIAIAAAYEQYF. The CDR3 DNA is TGTGCCAGTAGTATAGCAATAGCGGCAGCCTACGAGCAGTACTTC.

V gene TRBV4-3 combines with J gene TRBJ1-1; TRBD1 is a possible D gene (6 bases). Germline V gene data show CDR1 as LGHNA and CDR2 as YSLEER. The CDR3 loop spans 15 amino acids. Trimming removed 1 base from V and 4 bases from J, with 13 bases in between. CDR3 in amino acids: CASSQGIQGGTEAFF. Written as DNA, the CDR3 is TGCGCCAGCAGCCAAGGGATACAGGGCGGCACTGAAGCTTTCTTT.

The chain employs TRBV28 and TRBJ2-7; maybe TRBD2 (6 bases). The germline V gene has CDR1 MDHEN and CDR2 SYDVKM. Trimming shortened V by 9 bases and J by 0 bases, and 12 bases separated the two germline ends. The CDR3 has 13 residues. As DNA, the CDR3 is TGTGCCAGTCTAGCGCCGAGCTCCTACGAGCAGTACTTC. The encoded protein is CASLAPSSYEQYF. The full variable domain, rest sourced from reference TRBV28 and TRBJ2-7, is DVKVTQSSRYLVKRTGEKVFLECVQDMDHENMFWYRQDPGLGLRLIYFSYDVKMKEKGDIPEGYSVSREKKERFSLILESASTNQTSMYLCASLAPSSYEQYFGPGTRLTVT.

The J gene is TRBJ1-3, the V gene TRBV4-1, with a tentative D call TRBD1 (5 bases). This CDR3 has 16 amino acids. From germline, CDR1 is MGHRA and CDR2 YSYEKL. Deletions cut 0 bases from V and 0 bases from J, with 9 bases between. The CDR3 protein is CASSQDPRGSGNTIYF. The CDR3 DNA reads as TGCGCCAGCAGCCAAGATCCTAGGGGCTCTGGAAACACCATATATTTT.

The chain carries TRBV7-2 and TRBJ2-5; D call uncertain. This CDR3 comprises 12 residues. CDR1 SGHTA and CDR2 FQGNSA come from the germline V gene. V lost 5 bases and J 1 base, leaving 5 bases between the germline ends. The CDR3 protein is CASSQFQETQYF. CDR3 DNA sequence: TGTGCCAGCAGCCAATTCCAAGAGACCCAGTACTTC. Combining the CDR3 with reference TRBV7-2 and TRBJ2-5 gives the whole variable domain GAGVSQSPSNKVTEKGKDVELRCDPISGHTALYWYRQSLGQGLEFLIYFQGNSAPDKSGLPSDRFSAERTGGSVSTLTIQRTQQEDSAVYLCASSQFQETQYFGPGTRLLVL.

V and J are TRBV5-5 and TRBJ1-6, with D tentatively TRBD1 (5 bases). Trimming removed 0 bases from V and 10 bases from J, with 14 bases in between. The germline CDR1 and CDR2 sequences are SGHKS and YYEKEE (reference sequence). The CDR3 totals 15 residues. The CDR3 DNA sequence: TGTGCCAGCAGCTTGGATGAGTACAGGAGCTCACCCCTCCACTTT. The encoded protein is CASSLDEYRSSPLHF.

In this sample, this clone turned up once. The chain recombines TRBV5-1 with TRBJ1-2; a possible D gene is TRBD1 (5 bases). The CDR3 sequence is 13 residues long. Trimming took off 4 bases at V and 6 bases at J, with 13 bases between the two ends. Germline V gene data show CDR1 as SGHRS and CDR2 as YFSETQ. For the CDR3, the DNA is TGCGCCAGCAGCCCGACAGATTTGGATGGCTACACCTTC. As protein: CASSPTDLDGYTF.

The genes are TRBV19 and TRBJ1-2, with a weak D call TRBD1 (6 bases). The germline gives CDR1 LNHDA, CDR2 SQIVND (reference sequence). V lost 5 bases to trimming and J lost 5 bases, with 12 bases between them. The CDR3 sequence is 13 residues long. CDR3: CASSPGQFYGYTF. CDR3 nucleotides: TGTGCCAGTAGTCCTGGACAGTTTTATGGCTACACCTTC.

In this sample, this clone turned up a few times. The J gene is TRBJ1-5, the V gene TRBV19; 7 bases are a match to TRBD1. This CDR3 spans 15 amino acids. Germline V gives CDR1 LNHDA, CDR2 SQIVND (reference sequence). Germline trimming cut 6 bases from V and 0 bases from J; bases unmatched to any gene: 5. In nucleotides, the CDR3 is TGTGCCAGTAGAACGACAGGGTATAGCAATCAGCCCCAGCATTTT. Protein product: CASRTTGYSNQPQHF.

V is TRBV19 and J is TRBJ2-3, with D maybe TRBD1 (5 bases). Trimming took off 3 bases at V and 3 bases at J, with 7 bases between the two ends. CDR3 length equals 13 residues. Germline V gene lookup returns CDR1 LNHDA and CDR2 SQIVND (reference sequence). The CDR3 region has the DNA TGTGCCAGTAGTATCCAGGGAACAGATACGCAGTATTTT. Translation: CASSIQGTDTQYF.

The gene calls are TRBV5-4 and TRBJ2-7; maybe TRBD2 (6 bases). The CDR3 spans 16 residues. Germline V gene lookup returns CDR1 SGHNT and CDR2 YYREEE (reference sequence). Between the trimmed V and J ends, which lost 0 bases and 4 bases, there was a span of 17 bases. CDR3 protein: CASSLDLAGLRYEQYF. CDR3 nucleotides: TGTGCCAGCAGCTTGGATCTCGCGGGATTAAGATACGAGCAGTACTTC.

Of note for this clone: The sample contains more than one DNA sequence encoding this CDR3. CDR3 bases: TGTGCCAGCAGCTCCCGGACAGGGGTTTCCTATGGCTACACCTTC. It encodes CASSSRTGVSYGYTF. The rearrangement joins TRBV7-2 to TRBJ1-2, with 9 bases matching TRBD1. This CDR3 is 15 amino acids long. The J segment lost 4 bases and the V segment lost 4 bases, leaving 7 bases of the junction unmatched. The germline V gene encodes CDR1 SGHTA and CDR2 FQGNSA.